Below, 25 T cell receptor beta chains from the same sample are listed, as sequenced in a study of T-cell memory formation after mild COVID-19. TCRdb redid the calling of the 5' RACE reads with MiXCR, one entry per CDR3 protein. The table includes about 430,000 distinct CDR3 sequences, 24% detected once. Specimen: PBMCs or a T cell subset sorted from them (not recorded which). These receptors were collected from an adult woman who had mild COVID-19 (a few samples of this study predate the infection). Cell type and time point are not known.

Only a few counts were recorded for this clonotype. The rearrangement joins TRBV7-9 to TRBJ1-1, with TRBD1 as a possible D gene (6 bases). Trimming left V 1 base short and J 4 bases short, with 13 bases between. Germline V gives CDR1 SEHNR, CDR2 FQNEAQ (reference sequence). The CDR3 is made up of 15 amino acids. DNA of the CDR3: TGTGCCAGCAGCTTAGTCACGGGGGCGCGCACTGAAGCTTTCTTT. Translating gives CASSLVTGARTEAFF.

CDR3 sequence: CASSHPSALAGGLSSYNEQFF. The CDR3 region has the DNA TGCGCCAGCAGCCATCCCTCGGCCCTAGCGGGGGGCCTTAGCTCCTACAATGAGCAGTTCTTC. J is TRBJ2-1 and V is TRBV4-1; 11 positions match TRBD2. The CDR3 consists of 21 residues. Germline V CDR1 and CDR2: MGHRA, YSYEKL. V dropped 3 bases and J dropped 0; count of bases not matched to a gene: 16.

This clonotype was seen only a few times. The chain has TRBV5-6 and TRBJ2-1; D unclear. Germline V CDR1 and CDR2: SGHDT, YYEEEE. This CDR3 has 12 amino acids. The germline V and J ends were trimmed by 5 bases and 4 bases, with 7 bases remaining between them. CDR3 in DNA: TGTGCCAGCAGTATGGAATACAATGAGCAGTTCTTC. Encoded protein: CASSMEYNEQFF.

This clonotype occurred a few times. The chain combines TRBV13 with TRBJ2-2, with a possible D match to TRBD1 (6 bases). CDR1 and CDR2 from the germline V gene are PRHDT and FYEKMQ (reference sequence). Deletions cut 3 bases from V and 4 bases from J, with 18 bases between. The CDR3 is 17 amino acids. CDR3 sequence reads: CASSLRPPGESTGELFF. The CDR3 DNA follows: TGTGCCAGCAGCTTGAGGCCACCAGGGGAGAGCACCGGGGAGCTGTTTTTT.

This clonotype was detected a few times. V is TRBV7-9 and J is TRBJ1-1; no reliable D call. Germline V gene lookup returns CDR1 SEHNR and CDR2 FQNEAQ (reference sequence). The CDR3 covers 15 residues. The V and J ends lost 1 base and 5 bases respectively, with 14 bases between them. The CDR3 sequence: CASSLDGVFGTEAFF. In nucleotides, the CDR3 is TGTGCCAGCAGCTTAGACGGGGTCTTTGGGACTGAAGCTTTCTTT. Looking up the rest from reference TRBV7-9 and TRBJ1-1 gives the full variable domain: DTGVSQNPRHKITKRGQNVTFRCDPISEHNRLYWYRQTLGQGPEFLTYFQNEAQLEKSRLLSDRFSAERPKGSFSTLEIQRTEQGDSAMYLCASSLDGVFGTEAFFGQGTRLTVV.

This clonotype occurred many times. The rearrangement joins TRBV20-1 to TRBJ1-5; D not resolved. CDR1 is DFQATT and CDR2 is SNEGSKA in the germline V gene (reference sequence). V was cut by 1 base and J by 7 bases, with 14 bases left in between. CDR3 length: 14 amino acids. The CDR3 loop reads CSARGPDLGQPQHF. The CDR3 DNA sequence: TGCAGTGCTAGAGGCCCTGACCTGGGACAGCCCCAGCATTTT.

This clonotype turned up a few times. The chain recombines TRBV24-1 with TRBJ1-2, with D uncertain. CDR1 is KGHDR, CDR2 SFDVKD, per germline. V lost 1 base to trimming and J lost 5 bases, with 4 bases between them. This CDR3 spans 12 amino acids. CDR3 sequence reads: CATSDFHYGYTF. The CDR3 coding sequence is TGTGCCACCAGTGATTTCCATTATGGCTACACCTTC.

CDR3 region: CASSLGQGTGNPQHF. The CDR3 DNA follows: TGTGCCAGCAGCTTAGGACAGGGGACTGGGAATCCCCAGCATTTT. This rearrangement joins TRBV7-8 to TRBJ1-5; 8 bases align to TRBD1. CDR1 is SGHVS and CDR2 is FQNEAQ in the germline V gene. The CDR3 has 15 amino acids. The V and J ends lost 1 base and 10 bases, in that order; junction bases with no gene match: 9.

The chain is built from TRBV3-1 and TRBJ1-2, with D maybe TRBD1 (6 bases). Trimming removed 1 base from V and 6 bases from J, with 12 bases in between. This CDR3 comprises 14 residues. CDR1 is LGHDT and CDR2 is YNNKEL in the germline V gene (reference sequence). The CDR3 here is CASSQVSGVNGYTF. Here the CDR3 DNA reads TGTGCCAGCAGCCAAGTATCAGGGGTCAATGGCTACACCTTC. The complete variable domain, with remaining parts taken from reference TRBV3-1 and TRBJ1-2, reads DTAVSQTPKYLVTQMGNDKSIKCEQNLGHDTMYWYKQDSKKFLKIMFSYNNKELIINETVPNRFSPKSPDKAHLNLHINSLELGDSAVYFCASSQVSGVNGYTFGSGTRLTVV.

This rearrangement joins TRBV7-9 to TRBJ1-6; 7 bases align to TRBD1. The CDR3 is made up of 14 amino acids. With 5 bases clipped from V and 7 bases from J, the junction kept 5 bases outside the gene matches. Per germline, CDR1 SEHNR and CDR2 FQNEAQ (reference sequence). This chain's CDR3 is CASSPRDRNSPLHF. The CDR3 bases are TGTGCCAGCAGCCCCCGGGACAGAAATTCACCCCTCCACTTT.

The chain employs TRBV11-3 and TRBJ2-5; tentative D call: TRBD1 (6 bases). Germline CDR1 and CDR2: SGHNT and YENEEA. The CDR3 loop spans 15 amino acids. V was pared by 3 bases and J by 5 bases, with 16 bases between. The CDR3 region has the DNA TGTGCCAGCAGCTTTACGGGACATCCGGCGGAGACCCAGTACTTC. Residues: CASSFTGHPAETQYF.

This clonotype occurred a few times. The CDR3 DNA reads as TGTGCCAGCAGCTTAACGCCTGGGGCGGATGGCTACACCTTC. Protein sequence: CASSLTPGADGYTF. The genes are TRBV7-8 and TRBJ1-2; tentative D call: TRBD1 (5 bases). V was cut by 2 bases and J by 6 bases, with 13 bases left in between. Germline CDR1 and CDR2: SGHVS and FQNEAQ. The CDR3 is 14 amino acids.

The rearrangement uses TRBV5-1 and TRBJ2-3; TRBD2 matches at 9 bases. Germline loops: CDR1 SGHRS, CDR2 YFSETQ. The V segment lost 6 bases and the J segment 4 bases; nucleotides outside the gene matches: 9. This CDR3 contains 15 residues. The CDR3 coding sequence is TGCGCCAGCACCTCAGCGGGGGGCGCGTCAGATACGCAGTATTTT. This gives the protein CASTSAGGASDTQYF.

This clonotype has only a few counts. A read error may produce the germline difference seen at one junction end. This chain links TRBV7-8 with TRBJ2-7; 10 bases align to TRBD1. CDR3 length: 12 residues. Germline loops: CDR1 SGHVS, CDR2 FQNEAQ. CDR3: CASSSWSGTGDF. DNA for the CDR3: TGTGCCAGCAGCTCCTGGTCCGGGACAGGGGACTTC.

The V and J genes are TRBV19 and TRBJ2-3; D may be TRBD2 (6 bases). Looked up from germline, CDR1 is LNHDA and CDR2 is SQIVND (reference sequence). The V end was cut by 1 base, the J end by 4 bases, with 6 bases between. The CDR3 totals 13 residues. CDR3 residues: CASSIGLADTQYF. Written as DNA, the CDR3 is TGTGCCAGTAGTATAGGACTAGCAGATACGCAGTATTTT.

This clonotype was observed a few times. V gene TRBV5-1 combines with J gene TRBJ2-2; 7 nucleotides agree with TRBD1. V gave up 5 bases and J gave up 0 bases; unmatched junction bases: 4. This CDR3 has 15 amino acids. CDR1 and CDR2 from the germline V gene are SGHRS and YFSETQ. The CDR3 DNA reads as TGCGCCAGCAGGGGGACAGCTTCGAACACCGGGGAGCTGTTTTTT. The encoded protein is CASRGTASNTGELFF.

This clonotype was detected a few times. The gene calls are TRBV7-3 and TRBJ2-5; maybe TRBD1 (6 bases). V shed 1 base and J shed 5 bases, with 17 bases lying between them. The CDR3 length is 16 residues. Germline lookup yields CDR1 SGHTA and CDR2 FQGTGA. CDR3 nucleotides: TGTGCCAGCAGCTTAAGAGCTTACTCCCAGGGGGAGACCCAGTACTTC. This encodes CASSLRAYSQGETQYF.

This clonotype turned up a few times. The chain links TRBV20-1 to TRBJ2-1, with 7 bases matching TRBD1. The germline CDR1 and CDR2 sequences are DFQATT and SNEGSKA (reference sequence). The CDR3 loop spans 14 amino acids. V shed 8 bases, J shed 8 bases, and the junction held 15 bases outside the gene matches. This chain's CDR3 is CSCIGTDTGDEQFF. Written as DNA, the CDR3 is TGCAGTTGCATCGGGACAGATACAGGCGATGAGCAGTTCTTC.

The chain carries TRBV3-1 and TRBJ1-1; D uncertain. The ends were cut back, 3 bases at V and 11 bases at J, with 10 bases in the middle. Germline lookup yields CDR1 LGHDT and CDR2 YNNKEL (reference sequence). The length of the CDR3 is 11 residues. For the CDR3, the DNA is TGTGCCAGCAGCCAGGGGAGGGAGGCTTTCTTT. This encodes CASSQGREAFF.

J is TRBJ2-3 and V is TRBV5-1; D may be TRBD1 (6 bases). The CDR3 has 15 residues. Germline V gives CDR1 SGHRS, CDR2 YFSETQ. Trimming left V 2 bases short and J 2 bases short, with 12 bases between. CDR3 loop: CASSLWGQLTDTQYF. CDR3 in DNA: TGCGCCAGCAGCTTATGGGGACAACTCACAGATACGCAGTATTTT.

The chain couples TRBV27 to TRBJ2-1; D gene uncertain. The V end lost 5 bases, the J end lost 6 bases, and 17 bases lay between the germline ends. CDR3 length equals 15 residues. CDR1 is MNHEY and CDR2 is SMNVEV in the germline V gene (reference sequence). This chain's CDR3 is CASSPFSGRGNEQFF. CDR3 coding DNA: TGTGCCAGCAGTCCCTTTTCCGGGCGTGGCAATGAGCAGTTCTTC.

This chain connects TRBV5-1 to TRBJ1-1, with a tentative D call TRBD1 (5 bases). The CDR3 spans 15 residues. V lost 0 bases and J 5 bases, leaving 14 bases between the germline ends. In germline, CDR1 is SGHRS, CDR2 YFSETQ. The CDR3 coding sequence is TGCGCCAGCAGCTTGGCCGGTGTGGGGGGAACTGAAGCTTTCTTT. This sequence encodes CASSLAGVGGTEAFF.

This clonotype was seen only a few times. This chain connects TRBV11-2 to TRBJ2-7; D is possibly TRBD2 (5 bases). The V end lost 6 bases, the J end lost 2 bases, and 11 bases lay between the germline ends. CDR3 length: 13 residues. The V gene's germline CDR1 is SGHAT and CDR2 FQNNGV. The CDR3 bases are TGTGCCAGCAGGCAAACGGGGACCTACGAGCAGTACTTC. This encodes CASRQTGTYEQYF.

This clonotype came up a few times. V gene TRBV3-1 combines with J gene TRBJ2-3; tentatively, D is TRBD2 (6 bases). Germline-derived CDR1 and CDR2 are LGHDT and YNNKEL (reference sequence). V dropped 8 bases and J dropped 2 bases, with 20 bases sitting between them. The CDR3 totals 16 residues. The CDR3 DNA reads as TGTGCCAGCGGAGGGGCGGGCCGTACGGACACAGATACGCAGTATTTT. It yields the protein CASGGAGRTDTDTQYF.

V gene TRBV20-1 combines with J gene TRBJ2-5; 8 bases line up with TRBD2. V lost 1 base and J lost 2; bases outside the gene matches: 3. Germline V CDR1 and CDR2: DFQATT, SNEGSKA (reference sequence). The length of the CDR3 is 14 residues. CDR3 protein: CSARVGGGQETQYF. The DNA for the CDR3 is TGCAGTGCTAGAGTCGGGGGGGGGCAAGAGACCCAGTACTTC.